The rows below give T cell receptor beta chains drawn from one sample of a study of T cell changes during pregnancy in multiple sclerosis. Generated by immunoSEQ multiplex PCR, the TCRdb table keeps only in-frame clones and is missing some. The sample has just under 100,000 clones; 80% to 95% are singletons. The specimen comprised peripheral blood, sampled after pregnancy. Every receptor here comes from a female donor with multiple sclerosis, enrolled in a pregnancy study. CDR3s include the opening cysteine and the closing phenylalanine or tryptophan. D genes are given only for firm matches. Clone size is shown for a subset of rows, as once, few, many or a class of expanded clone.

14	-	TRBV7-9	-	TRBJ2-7	TGTGCCAGCAGCTCAGCCCGCCGACACCACGAGCAGTACTTC	CASSSARRHHEQYF
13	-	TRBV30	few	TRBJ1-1	TGTGCCTGGAGTGTAGGAATTACAGTTGAAGCTTTCTTT	CAWSVGITVEAFF
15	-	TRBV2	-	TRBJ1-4	TGTGCCAGCAGTGAATCCAATGGGACAACTGAAAAACTGTTTTTT	CASSESNGTTEKLFF
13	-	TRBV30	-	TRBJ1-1	TGTGCCTGGAGTGTACTTCACAACACTGAAGCTTTCTTT	CAWSVLHNTEAFF
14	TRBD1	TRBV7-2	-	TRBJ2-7	TGTGCCAGCAGCCTCCGGACAGGGGAAGACGAGCAGTACTTC	CASSLRTGEDEQYF
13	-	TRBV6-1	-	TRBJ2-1	TGTGCCAGCAGTGTAGTTCCCTACAATGAGCAGTTCTTC	CASSVVPYNEQFF
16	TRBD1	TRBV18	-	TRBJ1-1	TGTGCCAGCTCTCAACTGGTACAGGGGGCGGGGACTGAAGCTTTCTTT	CASSQLVQGAGTEAFF
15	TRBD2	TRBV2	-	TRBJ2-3	TGTGCCAGCAGTGTACGTCCGGGAGGCCTAGATACGCAGTATTTT	CASSVRPGGLDTQYF
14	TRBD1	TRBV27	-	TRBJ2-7	TGTGCCAGCAGTTACGGGACAGGGTCCTACGAGCAGTACTTC	CASSYGTGSYEQYF
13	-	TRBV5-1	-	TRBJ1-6	TGCGCCAGCAGCTTGGATGGCGGATCACCCCTCCACTTT	CASSLDGGSPLHF
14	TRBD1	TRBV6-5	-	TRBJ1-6	TGTGCCAGCAGTTCGCCGGGACAGCTTTCACCCCTCCACTTT	CASSSPGQLSPLHF
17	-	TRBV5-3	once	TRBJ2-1	TGTGCCAGAAGCTTTGAGTCATTAGCGGAACAGAAGGGTGAGCAGTTCTTC	CARSFESLAEQKGEQFF
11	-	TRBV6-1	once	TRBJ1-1	TGTGCCACCCAATGGGCCACTGAAGCTTTCTTT	CATQWATEAFF
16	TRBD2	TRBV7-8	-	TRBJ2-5	TGTGCCAGCACCTCCGGGACTAGCGGGTACCAAGAGACCCAGTACTTC	CASTSGTSGYQETQYF
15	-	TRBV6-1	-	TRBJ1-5	TGTGCCAGCCTTTTCGACAGGCTAGTCTATCAGCCCCAGCATTTT	CASLFDRLVYQPQHF
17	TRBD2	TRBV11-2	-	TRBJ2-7	TGTGCCAGCAGCTTAGGGGCACGACTAGCGGGATTCTACGAGCAGTACTTC	CASSLGARLAGFYEQYF
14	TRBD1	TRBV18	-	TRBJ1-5	TGTGCCAGCTCCCCAAGACAGGGGAATCAGCCCCAGCATTTT	CASSPRQGNQPQHF
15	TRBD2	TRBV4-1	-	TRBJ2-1	TGCGCCAGCAGCCAAGCTAGCGGGACTCTCAATGAGCAGTTCTTC	CASSQASGTLNEQFF
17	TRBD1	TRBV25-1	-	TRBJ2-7	TGTGCCAGCAGGAATCTACCCGGACAGGGTAGAGAAGACGAGCAGTACTTC	CASRNLPGQGREDEQYF
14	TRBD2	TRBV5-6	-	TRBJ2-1	TGTGCCAGCATTCCGGGACTAGCCCCCAATGAGCAGTTCTTC	CASIPGLAPNEQFF
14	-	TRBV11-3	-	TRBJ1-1	TGTGCCAGCAGCTTGGGGGCAGGGAACACTGAAGCTTTCTTT	CASSLGAGNTEAFF
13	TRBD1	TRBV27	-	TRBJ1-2	TGTGCCAGCAGCGGAGGGACAGTCTATGGCTACACCTTC	CASSGGTVYGYTF
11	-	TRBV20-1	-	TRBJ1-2	TGCAGTGCTCGGACCAGGGAAGGCTACACCTTC	CSARTREGYTF
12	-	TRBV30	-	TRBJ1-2	TGTGCCTGGACCCATGGCAGCTATGGCTACACCTTC	CAWTHGSYGYTF
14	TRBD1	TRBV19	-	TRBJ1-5	TGTGCCAGTTCGGCAGGGGGTAGCAATCAGCCCCAGCATTTT	CASSAGGSNQPQHF
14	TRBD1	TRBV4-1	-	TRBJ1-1	TGCGCCAGCAGCCAAGAACAGGGGTTTGGGGAAGCTTTCTTT	CASSQEQGFGEAFF
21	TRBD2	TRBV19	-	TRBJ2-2	TGTGCCAGTAGGGATATTCTTAGTCTTAAGCGGGAACGAAAGAACACCGGGGAGCTGTTTTTT	CASRDILSLKRERKNTGELFF